The present entry profiles one T cell receptor beta chain with its context. What it binds is not known. Measured with immunoSEQ multiplex PCR; TCRdb has only the in-frame clones, and not every one. The sample holds more than 80,000 clones; 94% are singletons and the top ten take about 2.6%. Trimming took 1 base from V and 7 from J, leaving 10 bases between them. The CDR3 contains 13 residues. Germline-derived CDR1 and CDR2 are SEHNR and FQNEAQ (reference sequence). This entry comes from a study of OX40 agonist ivuxolimab in advanced cancers. Study as a whole: Patients were roughly 83% male with ages roughly 20 to 80, mean approximately 62. Findings of the study overall: Some nonresponders additionally presented with little normalized T-cell clonal expansion.

The specimen was CD4+ or CD8+ T cells sorted from blood, collected in a trial of the OX40 agonist ivuxolimab. The TCR comes from an adult with an advanced solid tumor such as melanoma, head and neck, liver or kidney cancer. The J gene is TRBJ1-1, the V gene TRBV7-9, with D uncertain. CDR3 protein: CASSLETDHEAFF. The CDR3 nucleotides are TGTGCCAGCAGCTTAGAGACGGATCATGAAGCTTTCTTT. Full variable domain (remainder filled in from reference TRBV7-9 and TRBJ1-1): DTGVSQNPRHKITKRGQNVTFRCDPISEHNRLYWYRQTLGQGPEFLTYFQNEAQLEKSRLLSDRFSAERPKGSFSTLEIQRTEQGDSAMYLCASSLETDHEAFFGQGTRLTVV.